A selection of T cell receptor beta chains follows, all from one sample in a study of blood T cell repertoires in COVID-19. Sequencing was performed with immunoSEQ multiplex PCR; in TCRdb, only in-frame clones are kept and a portion is missing. Here the sample spans 310,000 or so clones, about nine tenths being singletons. The sequencing input was peripheral blood. The receptor set was obtained from a man in his fifties with active or convalescent COVID-19. CDR3s include the opening cysteine and the closing phenylalanine or tryptophan. The order of the fields is D gene, J gene, clone size, V gene, CDR3 protein, CDR3 DNA. The D gene is left open where the match is weak. Some rows have no size entry. The others give once, few or many, or a class for an expanded clone.

NA	TRBJ1-5	NA	TRBV6-5	CAAGVQPGNQPQHF	TGTGCCGCCGGGGTCCAACCGGGCAATCAGCCCCAGCATTTT
TRBD2	TRBJ2-5	NA	TRBV5-1	CASSLERGGRETQYF	TGCGCCAGCAGCTTGGAGCGGGGGGGCCGGGAGACCCAGTACTTC
TRBD1	TRBJ2-3	NA	TRBV6-5	CASSRQGGGTDTQYF	TGTGCCAGCAGCAGACAGGGGGGAGGTACAGATACGCAGTATTTT
TRBD2	TRBJ2-1	once	TRBV30	CAWSEFELAGGGRNEQFF	TGTGCCTGGAGCGAATTTGAACTAGCGGGGGGGGGTCGCAATGAGCAGTTCTTC
NA	TRBJ2-3	NA	TRBV5-1	CASSLGQFTDTQYF	TGCGCCAGCAGCTTGGGGCAGTTCACAGATACGCAGTATTTT
NA	TRBJ1-6	NA	TRBV7-3	CASSLVEGFYNSPLHF	TGTGCCAGCAGCTTAGTGGAGGGGTTCTATAATTCACCCCTCCACTTT
TRBD1	TRBJ1-3	NA	TRBV6-5	CASSYSDRSVDTIYF	TGTGCCAGCAGTTACTCGGACAGGTCGGTGGACACCATATATTTT
TRBD1	TRBJ1-1	NA	TRBV18	CASSPTGDTMNTEAFF	TGTGCCAGCTCCCCGACAGGGGATACCATGAACACTGAAGCTTTCTTT
TRBD1	TRBJ1-5	once	TRBV19	CASSIPDRPHQPQHF	TGTGCCAGTAGTATCCCGGACAGGCCTCATCAGCCCCAGCATTTT
TRBD1	TRBJ1-5	NA	TRBV18	CASSPNRGDQPQHF	TGTGCCAGCTCTCCCAACAGGGGTGATCAGCCCCAGCATTTT
NA	TRBJ1-2	NA	TRBV5-5	CASSLGYGIWDYGYTF	TGTGCCAGCAGCTTGGGATACGGGATCTGGGACTATGGCTACACCTTC
NA	TRBJ1-1	few	TRBV5-6	CASSSRVVNTEAFF	TGTGCCAGCAGCTCACGGGTAGTGAACACTGAAGCTTTCTTT
NA	TRBJ1-2	once	TRBV7-9	CASSFPEVAQYGYTF	TGTGCCAGCAGCTTCCCCGAGGTCGCTCAGTATGGCTACACCTTC
NA	TRBJ1-2	NA	TRBV5-1	CASSFEGDPGGYTF	TGCGCCAGCAGCTTCGAAGGGGATCCCGGTGGCTACACCTTC
NA	TRBJ2-1	NA	TRBV19	CASSRPELAEQFF	TGTGCCAGTAGTCGGCCAGAACTAGCTGAGCAGTTCTTC
NA	TRBJ2-7	NA	TRBV6-2/TRBV6-3	CASSYLSEQYF	TGTGCCAGCAGTTACCTAAGCGAGCAGTACTTC
NA	TRBJ2-6	NA	TRBV28	CASMGRISGANVLTF	TGTGCCAGCATGGGCAGAATCTCTGGGGCCAACGTCCTGACTTTC
TRBD1	TRBJ1-4	NA	TRBV9	CASSAGTGGFYEKLFF	TGTGCCAGCAGCGCCGGGACAGGGGGCTTCTATGAAAAACTGTTTTTT
TRBD2	TRBJ2-1	NA	TRBV5-1	CASSGLAGGHNEQFF	TGCGCCAGCAGCGGACTAGCGGGAGGGCACAATGAGCAGTTCTTC
TRBD1	TRBJ2-7	NA	TRBV28	CASQSTGTSSYEQYF	TGTGCCAGCCAATCGACAGGGACCAGCTCCTACGAGCAGTACTTC
NA	TRBJ2-3	NA	TRBV6-5	CASSYGDSRTDTQYF	TGTGCCAGCAGTTACGGAGACTCCCGCACAGATACGCAGTATTTT
TRBD2	TRBJ2-7	NA	TRBV4-2	CASSQGTSGTYEQYF	TGTGCCAGCAGCCAGGGGACTAGCGGAACCTACGAGCAGTACTTC
NA	TRBJ1-3	NA	TRBV4-3	CASSQDPPGGSGNTIYF	TGCGCCAGCAGCCAAGATCCCCCTGGCGGTTCTGGAAACACCATATATTTT
TRBD1	TRBJ1-2	NA	TRBV24-1	CATSDPKGTGHGYTF	TGTGCCACCAGTGATCCCAAGGGGACAGGGCATGGCTACACCTTC
TRBD1	TRBJ1-4	NA	TRBV11-1	CASSRGGALEKLFF	TGTGCCAGCAGCCGAGGGGGCGCACTGGAAAAACTGTTTTTT
NA	TRBJ2-7	NA	TRBV18	CASSPRGGDRDEQYF	TGTGCCAGCTCACCAAGGGGGGGGGACCGCGACGAGCAGTACTTC
NA	TRBJ1-6	NA	TRBV7-3	CASSLLGRNNSPLHF	TGTGCCAGCAGCTTATTGGGCAGAAATAATTCACCCCTCCACTTT
NA	TRBJ2-7	NA	TRBV5-6	CASSFQTYEQYF	TGTGCCAGCAGCTTCCAAACCTACGAGCAGTACTTC
TRBD1	TRBJ1-2	once	TRBV18	CASSPRGTGPTVGYTF	TGTGCCAGCTCACCACGGGGGACAGGGCCTACCGTTGGCTACACCTTC
TRBD1	TRBJ1-1	NA	TRBV6-2/TRBV6-3	CASSLLTGGTEAFF	TGTGCCAGCAGTCTCTTGACAGGGGGCACTGAAGCTTTCTTT
NA	TRBJ1-5	NA	TRBV28	CASRTTKGSNQPQHF	TGTGCCAGCAGGACAACGAAGGGGAGCAATCAGCCCCAGCATTTT
NA	TRBJ1-3	NA	TRBV19	CATSQSSGNTIYF	TGTGCCACCTCACAGAGCTCTGGAAACACCATATATTTT
TRBD2	TRBJ2-5	once	TRBV2	CASSRGLAGGPRSLETQYF	TGTGCCAGCAGTCGGGGACTAGCGGGGGGGCCGCGGTCCCTAGAGACCCAGTACTTC
NA	TRBJ1-2	NA	TRBV19	CATLAGPLNYGYTF	TGTGCCACCCTGGCGGGGCCCTTAAACTATGGCTACACCTTC
TRBD1	TRBJ1-4	NA	TRBV4-2	CASSRVDRGGEKLFF	TGTGCCAGCAGCCGAGTAGACAGGGGCGGTGAAAAACTGTTTTTT
NA	TRBJ2-1	NA	TRBV7-2	CATAYGGNYNEQFF	TGTGCCACCGCCTATGGCGGGAACTACAATGAGCAGTTCTTC
NA	TRBJ1-2	NA	TRBV10-3	CAISELSTENYGYTF	TGTGCCATCAGTGAATTATCGACGGAGAACTATGGCTACACCTTC
TRBD2	TRBJ2-7	NA	TRBV5-4	CASSFRLAGDYEQYF	TGTGCCAGCAGCTTTAGGCTAGCGGGAGACTACGAGCAGTACTTC
TRBD2	TRBJ2-5	NA	TRBV4-2	CASSQDGSGGVLETQYF	TGTGCCAGCAGCCAAGATGGAAGCGGGGGGGTCCTAGAGACCCAGTACTTC